This T cell receptor (beta chain) was sequenced in a study of T cell changes during pregnancy in multiple sclerosis. Germline CDR1 and CDR2: SNHLY and FYNNEI. The V segment lost 6 bases and the J segment 8 bases; nucleotides outside the gene matches: 8. This CDR3 is built from 16 residues. Measured with immunoSEQ multiplex PCR; TCRdb has only the in-frame clones, and not every one. The repertoire has roughly 53,000 clones, 92% of them found once; the top ten carry more than 0.35%. The receptor comes from a female donor in good health, enrolled as a control in a pregnancy study. Sequenced here: CD4+ T cells from peripheral blood mononuclear cells, sampled in the second trimester of pregnancy. The V call is TRBV2, the J call TRBJ1-6, with 12 bases aligning to TRBD1. DNA for the CDR3: TGTGCCAGCAGGGGTGGGACAGGGGGCTTGTATTCACCCCTCCACTTT. Protein: CASRGGTGGLYSPLHF.